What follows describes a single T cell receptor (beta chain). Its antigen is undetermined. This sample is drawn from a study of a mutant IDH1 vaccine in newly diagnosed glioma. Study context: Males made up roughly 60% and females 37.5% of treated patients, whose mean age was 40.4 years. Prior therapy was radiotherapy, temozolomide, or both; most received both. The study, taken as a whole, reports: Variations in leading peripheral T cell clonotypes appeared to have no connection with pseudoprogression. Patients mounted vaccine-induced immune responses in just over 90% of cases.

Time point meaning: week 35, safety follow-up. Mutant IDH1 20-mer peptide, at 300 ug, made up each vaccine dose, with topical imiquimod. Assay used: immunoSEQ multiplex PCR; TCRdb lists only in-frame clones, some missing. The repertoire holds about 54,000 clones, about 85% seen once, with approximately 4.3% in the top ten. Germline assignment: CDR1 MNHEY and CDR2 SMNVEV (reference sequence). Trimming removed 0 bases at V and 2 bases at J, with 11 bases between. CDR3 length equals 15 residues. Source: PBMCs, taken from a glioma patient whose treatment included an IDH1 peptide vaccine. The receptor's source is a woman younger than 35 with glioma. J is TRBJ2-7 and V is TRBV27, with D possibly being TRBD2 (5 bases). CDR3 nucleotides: TGTGCCAGCAGTTTATCGTCCGGGGTAACCTACGAGCAGTACTTC. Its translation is CASSLSSGVTYEQYF.